A single sample gave rise to the 20 T cell receptor beta chains below, sequenced in a study of T cells in Graves' hyperthyroidism and ophthalmopathy. Using RNA transcripts as the source, TCR beta CDR3 regions were amplified. The study used the HTBI primer set for a first-round RT-PCR of the TCR CDR3. MiXCR, run by TCRdb on the multiplex PCR reads, gives a single entry per CDR3 protein. The sample holds 690,000 or so distinct CDR3 sequences, roughly 20% seen once. Material: blood. These TCRs come from a woman between 45 and 65 years old with Graves' hyperthyroidism that later progressed to Graves' ophthalmopathy.

This clonotype has a handful of counts. V usage is TRBV7-6 and J usage is TRBJ1-1; D remains unclear. The CDR3 is made up of 15 amino acids. CDR1 SGHVS and CDR2 FNYEAQ come from the germline V gene. V lost 4 bases to trimming and J lost 4 bases, with 16 bases between them. CDR3 in amino acids: CASSSGLGWVTEAFF. The CDR3 coding sequence is TGTGCCAGCAGCTCGGGTCTGGGGTGGGTCACTGAAGCTTTCTTT.

The V gene is TRBV10-1, the J gene TRBJ2-7; 7 nucleotides line up with TRBD1. With V trimmed by 0 bases and J by 0 bases, 2 bases remained unmatched. Germline V CDR1 and CDR2: WNHNN, SYGVQD (reference sequence). There are 15 residues in the CDR3. The chain's CDR3 is CASSESGDSSYEQYF. The CDR3 coding sequence is TGCGCCAGCAGTGAGTCCGGGGACAGCTCCTACGAGCAGTACTTC.

The genes are TRBV27 and TRBJ2-1, with D maybe TRBD2 (7 bases). CDR3 size: 14 residues. In germline, CDR1 is MNHEY, CDR2 SMNVEV (reference sequence). The V and J ends lost 8 bases and 6 bases respectively, with 17 bases between them. CDR3 sequence reads: CASAGALASNEQFF. CDR3 DNA: TGTGCCAGCGCGGGGGCCTTAGCTAGCAATGAGCAGTTCTTC.

This chain links TRBV5-1 with TRBJ1-1; TRBD1 is a possible D gene (6 bases). The V gene's germline CDR1 is SGHRS and CDR2 YFSETQ. Trimming stripped 5 bases from V and 4 bases from J, with 15 bases between. The CDR3 totals 14 residues. The CDR3 coding sequence is TGCGCCAGCAGTGCACAGGGTGGTCGCACTGAAGCTTTCTTT. It yields the protein CASSAQGGRTEAFF. The full variable domain, completed using reference TRBV5-1 and TRBJ1-1, is KAGVTQTPRYLIKTRGQQVTLSCSPISGHRSVSWYQQTPGQGLQFLFEYFSETQRNKGNFPGRFSGRQFSNSRSEMNVSTLELGDSALYLCASSAQGGRTEAFFGQGTRLTVV.

This clonotype was detected many times. The chain links TRBV2 to TRBJ2-1, with a weak D call TRBD1 (5 bases). CDR3 length equals 15 residues. V lost 8 bases and J lost 3, with 17 bases in between. Germline V gene data show CDR1 as SNHLY and CDR2 as FYNNEI. The CDR3 is CASQLPGRDYNEQFF. As DNA, the CDR3 is TGTGCCAGCCAGCTCCCAGGGCGAGACTACAATGAGCAGTTCTTC.

The gene calls are TRBV9 and TRBJ2-4; D gene ambiguous. Trimming took off 0 bases at V and 5 bases at J, with 6 bases between the two ends. CDR3 length equals 13 residues. Germline-derived CDR1 and CDR2 are SGDLS and YYNGEE. DNA for the CDR3: TGTGCCAGCAGCGTAGCCACAGAAAACATTCAGTACTTC. Translation: CASSVATENIQYF.

This clonotype occurred many times. CDR3 in amino acids: CASSLPGTANYGYTF. The CDR3 region has the DNA TGCGCCAGCAGCTTGCCCGGGACAGCCAACTATGGCTACACCTTC. This chain links TRBV5-1 with TRBJ1-2, with 7 nucleotides matching TRBD1. Germline lookup yields CDR1 SGHRS and CDR2 YFSETQ. The trim removed 1 base at V and 2 bases at J, leaving 5 bases unmatched. The CDR3 is made up of 15 amino acids.

The CDR3 reads CSVGTRPGQGNSPLHF. The CDR3 nucleotides are TGCAGCGTGGGGACTCGCCCGGGACAGGGAAATTCACCCCTCCACTTT. V and J are TRBV29-1 and TRBJ1-6; 9 nucleotides line up with TRBD1. J gave up 7 bases and V 6 bases, and 13 bases lay outside the gene matches. Germline V lookup: CDR1 SQVTM, CDR2 ANQGSEA. This CDR3 spans 16 amino acids.

This clonotype was seen many times. The chain couples TRBV11-1 to TRBJ2-7; D unresolved. Germline loops: CDR1 SGHAT, CDR2 FQDESV (reference sequence). The CDR3 is made up of 15 amino acids. The ends were cut back, 4 bases at V and 5 bases at J, with 18 bases in the middle. The CDR3 DNA sequence: TGTGCCAGCAGCTCTACTCACGCACAAGGCGACGAGCAGTACTTC. Protein product: CASSSTHAQGDEQYF.

A word on this clonotype: One end of the junction varies from germline; a read error may be responsible. The rearrangement links TRBV12-3 or TRBV12-4 to TRBJ1-2; D perhaps matches TRBD1 (6 bases). The CDR3 is 13 amino acids. The CDR3 nucleotides read TGTGCCAGCGGTTTAGCGACAGGTCGGGGCTACACCTTC. Protein sequence: CASGLATGRGYTF.

A word on this clonotype: A much larger clone differs from this one at a single base, so this may be a read error. The chain carries TRBV7-9 and TRBJ2-7; the D is unclear. The CDR3 length is 12 residues. CDR1 and CDR2 (germline): SEHNR, FQNEAQ (reference sequence). CDR3 residues: CAGSLVDYEQYF. CDR3 nucleotide sequence: TGTGCCGGCAGCTTAGTAGACTACGAGCAGTACTTC.

As to this clonotype: The CDR3 carries no conserved terminal phenylalanine or tryptophan, so it likely arises from a read error. V and J are TRBV20-1 and TRBJ1-5; TRBD1 aligns across 9 bases. This CDR3 is 16 amino acids long. After removal of 2 bases from V and 2 bases from J, the junction contained 7 bases not matched to a gene. The germline V gene encodes CDR1 DFQATT and CDR2 SNEGSKA (reference sequence). The CDR3, as DNA: TGCAGTGCTAGAAGAGTACAGGGGGCGGGCAATCAGCCCCAGCATTCT. Protein: CSARRVQGAGNQPQHS.

This clonotype was seen a few times. The chain carries TRBV5-1 and TRBJ1-1, with 7 bases lining up with TRBD1. Germline CDR1 reads SGHRS; CDR2 reads YFSETQ. The V gene end was trimmed by 4 bases and the J gene end by 5 bases; junction bases not matched to a gene: 8. This CDR3 has 14 amino acids. The CDR3 reads CASSAGQVRTEAFF. CDR3 sequence (DNA): TGCGCCAGCAGCGCCGGACAGGTTCGGACTGAAGCTTTCTTT.

This clonotype has at least ten counts. V is TRBV18 and J is TRBJ2-5; TRBD1 matches at 8 bases. This CDR3 region has 13 residues. Germline V gives CDR1 KGHSH, CDR2 LQKENI. V lost 6 bases and J lost 5; bases outside the gene matches: 5. The CDR3 region has the DNA TGTGCCAGCTCGCAGGGACAGGAGGAGACCCAGTACTTC. The encoded protein is CASSQGQEETQYF. The full variable domain, completed using reference TRBV18 and TRBJ2-5, is NAGVMQNPRHLVRRRGQEARLRCSPMKGHSHVYWYRQLPEEGLKFMVYLQKENIIDESGMPKERFSAEFPKEGPSILRIQQVVRGDSAAYFCASSQGQEETQYFGPGTRLLVL.

At least ten counts were recorded for this clonotype. CDR3: CASSHRGTGAGYGYTF. In DNA form, the CDR3 reads TGTGCCAGCAGTCACCGTGGGACAGGGGCCGGCTATGGCTACACCTTC. This chain joins TRBV7-6 and TRBJ1-2, with 10 bases identical to TRBD1. V gave up 6 bases and J gave up 4 bases; unmatched junction bases: 11. CDR1 and CDR2 from the germline V gene are SGHVS and FNYEAQ. CDR3 size: 16 residues.

This clonotype was observed a handful of times. The junction departs from the called germline gene at one end, perhaps through a read error. The J gene is TRBJ1-5, the V gene TRBV6-1; D might be TRBD1 (5 bases). Germline V gene lookup returns CDR1 MNHNS and CDR2 SASEGT. This CDR3 comprises 14 residues. The CDR3 spells CASSARDLAQPRHF. Written as DNA, the CDR3 is TGTGCCAGCAGTGCACGGGACCTCGCTCAGCCCCGGCATTTT.

This clonotype was seen more than once but under ten times. The chain links TRBV20-1 to TRBJ2-2; D might be TRBD1 (6 bases). The V and J ends lost 8 bases and 0 bases respectively, with 7 bases between them. The CDR3 is 12 residues long. Germline CDR1 is DFQATT and CDR2 is SNEGSKA (reference sequence). CDR3: CSTGTNTGELFF. In DNA form, the CDR3 reads TGCAGTACAGGGACGAACACCGGGGAGCTGTTTTTT.

This clonotype was counted a few times. The V gene is TRBV3-1, the J gene TRBJ1-2; D perhaps matches TRBD1 (6 bases). The CDR3 totals 17 residues. Germline lookup yields CDR1 LGHDT and CDR2 YNNKEL (reference sequence). V lost 1 base to trimming and J lost 0 bases, with 15 bases between them. As DNA, the CDR3 is TGTGCCAGCAGCCAAGTGCGGGGGGCGCGAGCTAACTATGGCTACACCTTC. This sequence encodes CASSQVRGARANYGYTF.

This chain joins TRBV13 and TRBJ1-2, with 8 bases fitting TRBD1. Germline CDR1 PRHDT, CDR2 FYEKMQ (reference sequence). V dropped 2 bases and J dropped 8; count of bases not matched to a gene: 7. The CDR3 covers 14 residues. As DNA, the CDR3 is TGTGCCAGCAGCTTATCGCAGGGGGCCATGGGCTACACCTTC. Its translation is CASSLSQGAMGYTF.

This clonotype was seen only a few times. The chain employs TRBV6-1 and TRBJ2-1; 12 nucleotides align to TRBD2. The CDR3 loop spans 16 amino acids. Germline loops: CDR1 MNHNS, CDR2 SASEGT. J was trimmed by 4 bases and V by 5 bases; bases with no gene match: 6. The CDR3 loop reads CASSRPLAGGYNEQFF. CDR3 nucleotide sequence: TGTGCCAGCAGTCGCCCACTAGCGGGGGGATACAATGAGCAGTTCTTC.